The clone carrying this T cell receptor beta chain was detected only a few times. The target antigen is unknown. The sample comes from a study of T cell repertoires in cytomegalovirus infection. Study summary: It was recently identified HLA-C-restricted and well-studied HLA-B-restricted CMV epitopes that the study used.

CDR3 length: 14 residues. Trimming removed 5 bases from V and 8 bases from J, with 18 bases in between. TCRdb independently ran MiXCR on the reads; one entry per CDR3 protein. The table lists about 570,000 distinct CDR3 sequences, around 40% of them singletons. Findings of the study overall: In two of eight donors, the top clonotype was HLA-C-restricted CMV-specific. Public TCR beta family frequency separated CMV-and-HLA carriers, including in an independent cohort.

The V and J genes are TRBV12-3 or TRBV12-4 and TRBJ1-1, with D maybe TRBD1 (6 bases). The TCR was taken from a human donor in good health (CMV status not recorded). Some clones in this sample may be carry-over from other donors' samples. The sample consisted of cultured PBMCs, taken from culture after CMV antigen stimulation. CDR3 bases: TGTGCCAGCAGTCTGGGGGGGGCCGCGAGGGAAGCTTTCTTT. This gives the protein CASSLGGAAREAFF.